What follows is one T cell receptor beta chain and its context. CDR3 size: 14 residues. In germline, CDR1 is SGHAT, CDR2 FQNNGV. Trimming removed 5 bases from V and 2 bases from J; junction bases left unmatched: 4. This sample stems from a study of T cell responses to AZD1222 COVID-19 vaccine. TCRdb's copy holds only in-frame clones and misses some; the assay was immunoSEQ multiplex PCR. There are approximately 160,000 clones in the sample; 75% to 95% occur only once, and under 5% lies in the top ten. The sample in question was peripheral blood, obtained on day 0 of AZD1222 vaccination. This chain links TRBV11-2 with TRBJ2-7; 9 positions match TRBD1. The sequence was obtained from an adult in good health. CDR3 sequence: CASSNRDRAYEQYF. The CDR3, as DNA: TGTGCCAGCAGCAACAGGGACAGGGCCTACGAGCAGTACTTC. Using reference TRBV11-2 and TRBJ2-7 for the parts outside the CDR3, the full variable domain is EAGVAQSPRYKIIEKRQSVAFWCNPISGHATLYWYQQILGQGPKLLIQFQNNGVVDDSQLPKDRFSAERLKGVDSTLKIQPAKLEDSAVYLCASSNRDRAYEQYFGPGTRLTVT.